This T cell receptor (beta chain) was sequenced for a study of shared clonotypes between healthy human individuals. Trimming shortened V by 5 bases and J by 9 bases, and 11 bases separated the two germline ends. CDR3 length: 12 amino acids. The germline gives CDR1 SGHTA, CDR2 FQGTGA. Broader study findings: Generation probabilities were higher for clonotypes shared across all four sorted-subset donors than for unshared ones. Deeper or shallower sequencing was expected to change how clonotypes are shared among donors. What limited the represented genetic and exposure-history diversity was the small number of donors.

Notes on this clone: Its specificity is unknown.

Using immunoSEQ multiplex PCR, the repertoire was profiled, and TCRdb retains in-frame clones only, with some absent. The data hold over a million clones, with approximately 98.5% observed a single time. Donors were healthy HIV-negative adults without recent acute infections or vaccinations. Material: naive CD4+ T cells sorted from blood. Subset described: CD45RA+ positively selected. This sequence was found in a man aged 25 to 40 in good health. The V and J genes are TRBV7-3 and TRBJ2-1; D may be TRBD1 or TRBD2 (6 bases each). CDR3 loop: CASSNKGGEQFF. CDR3 DNA: TGTGCCAGCAGCAATAAGGGGGGTGAGCAGTTCTTC.